What follows describes a single T cell receptor (beta chain). The germline gives CDR1 LGHDT, CDR2 YNNKEL (reference sequence). CDR3 length: 15 residues. V shed 1 base, J shed 1 base, and the junction held 1 base outside the gene matches. Repertoires were generated with immunoSEQ multiplex PCR, while TCRdb's copy carries only in-frame clones and drops some. In the table there are 120,000 to 150,000 clones, roughly 90% of which are singletons. This sample is drawn from a study of T cell responses to AZD1222 COVID-19 vaccine. This sequence originates from an adult who received the AZD1222 COVID-19 vaccine. The V gene is TRBV3-1 (or the pseudogene TRBV3-2), the J gene TRBJ2-5; 9 nucleotides match TRBD2. Sequencing was performed on peripheral blood, taken 28 days after the second AZD1222 dose. This chain's CDR3 is CASSQVAGAQETQYF. CDR3 DNA sequence: TGTGCCAGCAGCCAAGTAGCGGGGGCCCAAGAGACCCAGTACTTC.